This T cell receptor (beta chain) was identified during a study of identical twins. Study conclusions and caveats: Out-of-frame beta chain sequences displayed weaker excess sharing between twins. Abundant beta clonotypes from cord blood bore fewer insertions; memory repertoires lacked this pattern. Because invariant MAIT and iNKT cells could be present, zero-insertion analyses could be partly confounded. Models came in too low on out-of-frame TCR alpha sharing in monozygotic twins.

TCRdb fed the 5' RACE reads into MiXCR, producing one record per CDR3 protein. The sample has approximately 410,000 distinct CDR3 sequences, around 18% seen once; the top ten hold roughly 12%. This clonotype was observed a single time. Its antigen is as yet unknown. Source material: naive T cells sorted from blood. The TCR originated in a man aged 50-60 years in good health.

The CDR3 DNA reads TGCAGTGCTCCGGGACTAGCGGGGAATACGCAGTATTTT. Protein: CSAPGLAGNTQYF. The J gene is TRBJ2-3, the V gene TRBV20-1, with 13 bases fitting TRBD2. The germline V gene has CDR1 DFQATT and CDR2 SNEGSKA (reference sequence). V gave up 5 bases and J gave up 7 bases; unmatched junction bases: 3. CDR3 size: 13 residues.